This TCR beta chain was identified during a study of blood T cell repertoires in COVID-19. Study in general: The United States, Italy and Spain provided the acute and convalescent COVID-19 samples.

Trimming at V came to 6 bases and at J to 5 bases, leaving 2 bases not matched to a gene. Germline lookup yields CDR1 SGHDN and CDR2 FVKESK. This CDR3 is 13 amino acids long. Authors' analysis steps: Estimation of nucleated cell counts was performed using reference gene primer amplification. Profiled with immunoSEQ multiplex PCR; TCRdb holds only in-frame clones, not every one. Clonal size and the V and J genes are those of that table, whereas D and trimming came from the DNA. The sample has 240,000 or so clones, around 87% seen once. The chain links TRBV14 to TRBJ2-2; 8 bases fit TRBD1. The TCR comes from a woman aged 65 to 85 with active or convalescent COVID-19. The source material was peripheral blood. The DNA of the CDR3 is TGTGCCAGCAGGCACAGGGGGACCGGGGAGCTGTTTTTT. Its translation is CASRHRGTGELFF.